This T cell receptor (beta chain) was captured in a study of blood T cell repertoires in COVID-19. Study-level information: In each case, the material was cDNA or gDNA derived from T cells, B-cell-depleted T cells, or PBMCs.

In the authors' workflow: From reference gene primer amplification, estimates of nucleated cell counts were derived. The assay was immunoSEQ multiplex PCR, and TCRdb's table has in-frame clones only and misses some. V, J and clone size were drawn from that table, and D and trimming were deduced from the DNA. The sample shows fewer than 150,000 clones, 90% of them seen only once. There are 15 residues in the CDR3. Germline CDR1 is LGHNA and CDR2 is YSLEER. The J segment lost 6 bases and the V segment lost 1 base, leaving 2 bases of the junction unmatched. Patients in Seattle were enrolled during active infection, then followed longitudinally.

The rearrangement joins TRBV4-3 to TRBJ2-7; TRBD2 aligns across 14 bases. The sample comprised peripheral blood. The clonotype originates from a woman in her sixties or seventies with COVID-19, enrolled during active disease. Written as DNA, the CDR3 is TGCGCCAGCAGCCAAGGACTAGCGGGGGGGCGCGAGCAGTACTTC. Protein product: CASSQGLAGGREQYF.